The 20 T cell receptor beta chains given below trace back to one sample, sequenced in a study of T-cell reconstitution after alpha-beta-depleted transplantation in children. The TCRbeta library incorporated unique molecular identifiers. TCRdb used MiXCR to reprocess the PCR reads, holding one entry per CDR3 protein. The sample includes about 610,000 distinct CDR3 sequences, about 10% of them seen just once. Sequencing used PBMCs from the stem cell graft donor, obtained from the stem cell graft. These receptors came from a human donor who donated a stem cell graft to a child with acute myeloid leukemia.

This clonotype was seen at least ten times. The chain employs TRBV9 and TRBJ1-1; D unresolved. In germline, CDR1 is SGDLS, CDR2 YYNGEE. Trimming removed 0 bases at V and 0 bases at J, with 9 bases between. This CDR3 has 15 amino acids. The CDR3 spells CASSVDLQMNTEAFF. DNA for the CDR3: TGTGCCAGCAGCGTAGACCTACAGATGAACACTGAAGCTTTCTTT.

This clonotype was seen repeatedly, ten times or more. The chain is built from TRBV27 and TRBJ1-1; D remains unclear. This CDR3 comprises 14 residues. The ends were cut back, 2 bases at V and 4 bases at J, with 11 bases in the middle. From germline, CDR1 is MNHEY and CDR2 SMNVEV (reference sequence). Here the CDR3 reads CASSLAGFGTEAFF. The CDR3 nucleotides read TGTGCCAGCAGTTTAGCCGGATTCGGCACTGAAGCTTTCTTT.

This clonotype was seen at least ten times. The genes are TRBV3-1 and TRBJ2-1; D remains unclear. CDR1 and CDR2 (germline): LGHDT, YNNKEL (reference sequence). The V end was cut by 4 bases, the J end by 9 bases, with 10 bases between. This CDR3 contains 12 residues. The CDR3 region is CASSPRVGEQFF. Written as DNA, the CDR3 is TGTGCCAGCAGCCCCCGAGTGGGTGAGCAGTTCTTC.

The chain couples TRBV12-3 or TRBV12-4 to TRBJ2-1; D might be TRBD1 (6 bases). CDR3 length: 15 amino acids. Between the trimmed V and J ends, which lost 7 bases and 3 bases, there was a span of 16 bases. The CDR3 protein is CASTRDITSYNEQFF. CDR3 coding DNA: TGTGCCAGCACCCGGGACATCACTAGCTACAATGAGCAGTTCTTC.

This clonotype was recorded many times. V and J are TRBV29-1 and TRBJ2-2; 9 bases line up with TRBD2. V shed 5 bases, J shed 5 bases, and the junction held 3 bases outside the gene matches. Per germline, CDR1 SQVTM and CDR2 ANQGSEA. The CDR3 covers 13 residues. In DNA, the CDR3 is TGCAGCGTTCCGGGACTAGCAACCGGGGAGCTGTTTTTT. Translation gives CSVPGLATGELFF.

This clonotype has ten or more counts. A junction boundary mismatches the germline segment, possibly from a read error. V and J are TRBV12-3 or TRBV12-4 and TRBJ2-1; D is uncertain. The CDR3 loop spans 12 amino acids. The CDR3 loop reads CASSPRPTEQFF. The DNA for the CDR3 is TGTGCCAGCAGCCCCCGGCCTACCGAGCAATTCTTC.

V usage is TRBV18 and J usage is TRBJ2-7; 9 bases align to TRBD2. Germline assignment: CDR1 KGHSH and CDR2 LQKENI. The CDR3 consists of 16 residues. Losses at the gene ends were 3 bases for V and 1 base for J; bases not matched to a gene: 7. CDR3 nucleotides: TGTGCCAGCTCACCGAAGGGACTAGCTACATCCTACGAGCAGTACTTC. This gives the protein CASSPKGLATSYEQYF.

The chain combines TRBV11-1 with TRBJ2-2; 7 nucleotides align to TRBD2. After removal of 5 bases from V and 6 bases from J, the junction contained 12 bases not matched to a gene. In germline, CDR1 is SGHAT, CDR2 FQDESV (reference sequence). The CDR3 contains 16 residues. The CDR3 protein is CASSRVAGAHPGELFF. Here the CDR3 DNA reads TGTGCCAGCAGCCGCGTGGCGGGAGCCCATCCCGGGGAGCTGTTTTTT.

The V gene is TRBV24-1, the J gene TRBJ2-1, with 7 bases aligning to TRBD1. With 4 bases clipped from V and 1 base from J, the junction kept 6 bases outside the gene matches. This CDR3 contains 16 residues. The germline gives CDR1 KGHDR, CDR2 SFDVKD. CDR3 loop: CATSEKGAVSYNEQFF. CDR3 sequence (DNA): TGTGCCACCAGTGAAAAGGGGGCGGTATCCTACAATGAGCAGTTCTTC.

V gene TRBV20-1 combines with J gene TRBJ2-1; D possibly uses TRBD1 or TRBD2 (5 bases each). V dropped 5 bases and J dropped 4 bases, with 12 bases sitting between them. The CDR3 contains 13 residues. The germline gives CDR1 DFQATT, CDR2 SNEGSKA (reference sequence). CDR3: CSAPGPVYNEQFF. CDR3 in DNA: TGCAGTGCTCCGGGGCCCGTTTACAATGAGCAGTTCTTC.

The V call is TRBV18, the J call TRBJ2-2, with D uncertain. The V and J ends lost 3 bases and 4 bases respectively, with 12 bases between them. The CDR3 spans 15 residues. Germline CDR1 reads KGHSH; CDR2 reads LQKENI. In DNA form, the CDR3 reads TGTGCCAGCTCACCGGAAGATGACTCCACCGGGGAGCTGTTTTTT. Protein sequence: CASSPEDDSTGELFF. Variable domain in full (rest from reference TRBV18 and TRBJ2-2): NAGVMQNPRHLVRRRGQEARLRCSPMKGHSHVYWYRQLPEEGLKFMVYLQKENIIDESGMPKERFSAEFPKEGPSILRIQQVVRGDSAAYFCASSPEDDSTGELFFGEGSRLTVL.

CDR3 bases: TGTGCCATGGGAAAGGTCGGGGGCTACGAGCAGTACTTC. Translation gives CAMGKVGGYEQYF. The genes are TRBV5-8 and TRBJ2-7, with TRBD2 as a possible D gene (6 bases). V was trimmed by 9 bases and J by 3 bases, leaving 16 bases between them. The germline CDR1 and CDR2 sequences are SGHTS and YDEGEE. The CDR3 runs to 13 residues.

This clonotype has a count of ten or more. The chain carries TRBV20-1 and TRBJ2-1, with 9 bases lining up with TRBD2. Trimming cost V 3 bases and J 0 bases; bases outside gene matches: 6. The CDR3 loop spans 16 amino acids. The germline V gene encodes CDR1 DFQATT and CDR2 SNEGSKA (reference sequence). The CDR3 loop is CSARVREGSSYNEQFF. CDR3 nucleotide sequence: TGCAGTGCTAGGGTGCGGGAGGGGAGCTCCTACAATGAGCAGTTCTTC.

This clonotype has a handful of counts. The chain is built from TRBV4-3 and TRBJ2-1, with D perhaps assigned TRBD1 or TRBD2 (5 bases each). Germline V gene data show CDR1 as LGHNA and CDR2 as YSLEER. The CDR3 is made up of 15 amino acids. Trimming cost V 0 bases and J 8 bases, with 14 bases left between them. In DNA form, the CDR3 reads TGCGCCAGCAGCCAAGAGGGCGGGCGAGGGGATGAGCAGTTCTTC. Encoded protein: CASSQEGGRGDEQFF.

Only a few counts were recorded for this clonotype. This chain links TRBV7-9 with TRBJ2-2; D not certain. Germline CDR1 SEHNR, CDR2 FQNEAQ (reference sequence). V lost 0 bases to trimming and J lost 1 base, with 6 bases between them. This CDR3 spans 15 amino acids. The DNA for the CDR3 is TGTGCCAGCAGCTTAGCGAAAGGGAACACCGGGGAGCTGTTTTTT. Amino acid sequence: CASSLAKGNTGELFF.

The chain recombines TRBV27 with TRBJ1-2; 7 bases line up with TRBD1. The V gene's germline CDR1 is MNHEY and CDR2 SMNVEV (reference sequence). The CDR3 is 15 residues long. V gave up 2 bases and J gave up 7 bases; unmatched junction bases: 10. DNA for the CDR3: TGTGCCAGCAGTTTAGAAGAGACAGGGTGGAGTGGCTACACCTTC. Residues: CASSLEETGWSGYTF.

The chain is built from TRBV10-3 and TRBJ1-2, with D hard to call. The CDR3 length is 16 residues. The germline V gene encodes CDR1 ENHRY and CDR2 SYGVKD. Trimming cost V 2 bases and J 2 bases, with 15 bases left between them. CDR3 residues: CAISEPYEARNYGYTF. The DNA for the CDR3 is TGTGCCATCAGTGAGCCCTATGAGGCGAGGAACTATGGCTACACCTTC.

The CDR3 reads CASSSTPGDAQYF. The CDR3 DNA reads TGTGCCAGCAGCTCTACTCCTGGCGATGCCCAGTACTTC. J is TRBJ2-5 and V is TRBV7-3; D remains ambiguous. There are 13 residues in the CDR3. The germline CDR1 and CDR2 sequences are SGHTA and FQGTGA. V was cut by 4 bases and J by 9 bases, with 15 bases left in between.

The chain is built from TRBV2 and TRBJ2-2; D gene uncertain. From germline, CDR1 is SNHLY and CDR2 FYNNEI. Trimming cost V 4 bases and J 2 bases, with 17 bases left between them. CDR3 length equals 17 residues. The CDR3 DNA is TGTGCCAGCAGTGCCCCCCCAGCCTTGCCCAACACCGGGGAGCTGTTTTTT. Residues: CASSAPPALPNTGELFF. Full variable domain (remainder filled in from reference TRBV2 and TRBJ2-2): EPEVTQTPSHQVTQMGQEVILRCVPISNHLYFYWYRQILGQKVEFLVSFYNNEISEKSEIFDDQFSVERPDGSNFTLKIRSTKLEDSAMYFCASSAPPALPNTGELFFGEGSRLTVL.

J is TRBJ2-1 and V is TRBV29-1; 9 nucleotides agree with TRBD2. J gave up 4 bases and V 6 bases, and 16 bases lay outside the gene matches. Germline loops: CDR1 SQVTM, CDR2 ANQGSEA. The CDR3 spans 17 residues. The CDR3 protein is CSVKPLTSREGYNEQFF. CDR3 in DNA: TGCAGCGTCAAACCGCTTACGTCGCGGGAGGGTTACAATGAGCAGTTCTTC.